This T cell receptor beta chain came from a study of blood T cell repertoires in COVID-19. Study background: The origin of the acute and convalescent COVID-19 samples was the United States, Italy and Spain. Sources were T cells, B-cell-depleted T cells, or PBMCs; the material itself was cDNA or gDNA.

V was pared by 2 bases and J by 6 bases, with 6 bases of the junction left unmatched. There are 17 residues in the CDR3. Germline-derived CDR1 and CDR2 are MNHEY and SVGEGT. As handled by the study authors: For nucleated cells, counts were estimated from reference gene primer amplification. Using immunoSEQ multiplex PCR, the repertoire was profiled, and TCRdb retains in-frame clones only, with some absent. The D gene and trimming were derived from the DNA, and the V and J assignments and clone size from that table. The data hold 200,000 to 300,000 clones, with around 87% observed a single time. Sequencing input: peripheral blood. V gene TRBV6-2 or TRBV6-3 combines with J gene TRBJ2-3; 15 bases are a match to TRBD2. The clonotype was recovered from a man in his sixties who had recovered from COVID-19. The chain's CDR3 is CASSYRTSGGARDTQYF. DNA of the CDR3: TGTGCCAGCAGTTACAGGACTAGCGGGGGGGCCAGGGATACGCAGTATTTT.